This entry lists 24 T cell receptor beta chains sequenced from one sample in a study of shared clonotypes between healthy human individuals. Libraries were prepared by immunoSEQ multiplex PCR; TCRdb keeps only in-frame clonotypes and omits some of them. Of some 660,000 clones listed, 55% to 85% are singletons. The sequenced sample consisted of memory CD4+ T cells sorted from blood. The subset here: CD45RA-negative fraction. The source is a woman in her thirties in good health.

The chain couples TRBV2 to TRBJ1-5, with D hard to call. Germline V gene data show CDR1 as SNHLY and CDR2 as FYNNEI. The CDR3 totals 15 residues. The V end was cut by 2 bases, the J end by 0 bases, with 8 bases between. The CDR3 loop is CASSEHLNSNQPQHF. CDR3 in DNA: TGTGCCAGCAGTGAACATTTAAATAGCAATCAGCCCCAGCATTTT.

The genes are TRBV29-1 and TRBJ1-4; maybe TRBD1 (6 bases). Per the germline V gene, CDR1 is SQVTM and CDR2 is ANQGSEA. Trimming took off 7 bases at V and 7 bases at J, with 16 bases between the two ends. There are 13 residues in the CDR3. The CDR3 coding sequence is TGCAGCGCCCACGCGGGGGCGGGTGAAAAACTGTTTTTT. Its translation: CSAHAGAGEKLFF. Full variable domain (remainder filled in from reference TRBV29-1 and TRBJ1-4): SAVISQKPSRDICQRGTSLTIQCQVDSQVTMMFWYRQQPGQSLTLIATANQGSEATYESGFVIDKFPISRPNLTFSTLTVSNMSPEDSSIYLCSAHAGAGEKLFFGSGTQLSVL.

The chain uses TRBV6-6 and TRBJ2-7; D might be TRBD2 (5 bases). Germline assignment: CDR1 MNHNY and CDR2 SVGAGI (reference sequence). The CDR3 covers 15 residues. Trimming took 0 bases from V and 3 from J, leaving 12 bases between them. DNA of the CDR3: TGTGCCAGCAGTTACTCCCAGGTTCGGGACTACGAGCAGTACTTC. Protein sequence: CASSYSQVRDYEQYF.

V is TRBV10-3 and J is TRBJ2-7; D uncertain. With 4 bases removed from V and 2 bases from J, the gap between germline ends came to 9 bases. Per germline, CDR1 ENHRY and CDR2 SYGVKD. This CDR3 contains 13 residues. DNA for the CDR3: TGTGCCATCAGTGTGGCGGAAACCTACGAGCAGTACTTC. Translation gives CAISVAETYEQYF.

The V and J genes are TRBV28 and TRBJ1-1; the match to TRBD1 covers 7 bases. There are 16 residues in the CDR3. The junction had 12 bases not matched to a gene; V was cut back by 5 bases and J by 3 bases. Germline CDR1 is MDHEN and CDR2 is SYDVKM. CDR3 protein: CASSTLTGKFYTEAFF. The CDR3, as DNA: TGTGCCAGCAGTACCCTGACAGGGAAGTTTTACACTGAAGCTTTCTTT.

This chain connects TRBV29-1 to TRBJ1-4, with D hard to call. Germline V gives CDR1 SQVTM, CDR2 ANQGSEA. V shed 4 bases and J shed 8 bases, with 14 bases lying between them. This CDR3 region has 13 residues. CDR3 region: CSVVEVVGEKLFF. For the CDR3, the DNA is TGCAGCGTTGTTGAGGTCGTAGGGGAAAAACTGTTTTTT.

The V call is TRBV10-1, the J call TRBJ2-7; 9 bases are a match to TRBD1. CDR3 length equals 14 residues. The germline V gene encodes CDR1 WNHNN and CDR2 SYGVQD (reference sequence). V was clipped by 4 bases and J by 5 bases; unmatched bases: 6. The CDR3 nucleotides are TGCGCCAGCAGTGGGGGACAGGGAGTCAACGAGCAGTACTTC. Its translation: CASSGGQGVNEQYF.

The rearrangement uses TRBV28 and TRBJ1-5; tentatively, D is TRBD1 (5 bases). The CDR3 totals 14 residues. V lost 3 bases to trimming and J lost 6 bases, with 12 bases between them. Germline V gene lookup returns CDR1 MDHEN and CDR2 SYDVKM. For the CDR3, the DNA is TGTGCCAGCAGTTTTCCGACAGTCCCTCAGCCCCAGCATTTT. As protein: CASSFPTVPQPQHF.

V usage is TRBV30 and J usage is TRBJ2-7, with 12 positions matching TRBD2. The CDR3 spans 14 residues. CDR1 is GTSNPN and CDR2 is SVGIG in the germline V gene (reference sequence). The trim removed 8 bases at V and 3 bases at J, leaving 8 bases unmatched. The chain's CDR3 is CALDRTSGIYEQYF. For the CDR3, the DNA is TGTGCCCTGGATAGGACTAGCGGGATCTACGAGCAGTACTTC.

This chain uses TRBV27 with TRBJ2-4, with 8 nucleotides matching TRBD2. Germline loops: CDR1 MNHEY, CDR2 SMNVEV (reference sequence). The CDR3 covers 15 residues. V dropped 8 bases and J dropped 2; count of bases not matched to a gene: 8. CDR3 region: CASAKSGSSKNIQYF. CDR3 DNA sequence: TGTGCCAGCGCCAAGAGCGGGAGCTCCAAAAACATTCAGTACTTC.

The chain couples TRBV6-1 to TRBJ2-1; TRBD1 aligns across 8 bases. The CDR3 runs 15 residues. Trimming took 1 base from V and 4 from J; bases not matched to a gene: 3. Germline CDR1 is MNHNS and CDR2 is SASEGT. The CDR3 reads CASSEGDRRYNEQFF. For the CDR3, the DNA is TGTGCCAGCAGTGAAGGGGACAGGCGTTACAATGAGCAGTTCTTC.

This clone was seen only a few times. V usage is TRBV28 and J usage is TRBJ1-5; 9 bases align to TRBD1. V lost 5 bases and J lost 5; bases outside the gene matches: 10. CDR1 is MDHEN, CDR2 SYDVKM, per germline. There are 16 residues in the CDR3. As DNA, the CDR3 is TGTGCCAGCAGTGCGAACCCGGGACAGGGCTATCAGCCCCAGCATTTT. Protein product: CASSANPGQGYQPQHF. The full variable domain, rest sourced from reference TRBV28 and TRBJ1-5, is DVKVTQSSRYLVKRTGEKVFLECVQDMDHENMFWYRQDPGLGLRLIYFSYDVKMKEKGDIPEGYSVSREKKERFSLILESASTNQTSMYLCASSANPGQGYQPQHFGDGTRLSIL.

The CDR3 DNA sequence: TGTGCCAGCCACACCTGGCGGGAGGGCCACGAGCAGTACTTC. It is translated as CASHTWREGHEQYF. The V call is TRBV21-1, the J call TRBJ2-7; the table's D call TRBD2 went unverified against the DNA. TRBV21-1 is termed a pseudogene. The CDR3 covers 14 residues.

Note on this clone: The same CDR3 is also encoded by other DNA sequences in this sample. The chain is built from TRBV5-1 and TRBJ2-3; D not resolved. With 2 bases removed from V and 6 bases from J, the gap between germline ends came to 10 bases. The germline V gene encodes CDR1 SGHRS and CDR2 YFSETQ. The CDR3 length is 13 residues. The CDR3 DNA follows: TGCGCCAGCAGCTTTGGGCAGACCGATACGCAGTATTTT. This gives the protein CASSFGQTDTQYF.

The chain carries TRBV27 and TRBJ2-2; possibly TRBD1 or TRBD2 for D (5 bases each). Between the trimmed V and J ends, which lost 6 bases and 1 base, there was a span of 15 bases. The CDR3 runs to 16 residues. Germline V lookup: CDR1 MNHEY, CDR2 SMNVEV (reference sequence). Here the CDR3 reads CASRRGGWQNTGELFF. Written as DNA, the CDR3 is TGTGCCAGCAGGAGGGGCGGTTGGCAGAACACCGGGGAGCTGTTTTTT.

The DNA of the CDR3 is TGCGCCAGCAGCTTGGCAGGGGGCTATGAAAAACTGTTTTTT. Amino acids: CASSLAGGYEKLFF. The chain is built from TRBV5-1 and TRBJ1-4; 8 nucleotides line up with TRBD1. CDR3 length equals 14 residues. Germline CDR1 and CDR2: SGHRS and YFSETQ. The junction had 1 base not matched to a gene; V was cut back by 0 bases and J by 6 bases.

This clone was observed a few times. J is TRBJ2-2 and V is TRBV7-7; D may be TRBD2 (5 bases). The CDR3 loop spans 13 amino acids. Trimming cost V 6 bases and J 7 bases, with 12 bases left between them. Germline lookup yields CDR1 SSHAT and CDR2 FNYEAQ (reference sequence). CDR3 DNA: TGTGCCAGCAGTTCCCAACTAGACGGGGAGCTGTTTTTT. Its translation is CASSSQLDGELFF.

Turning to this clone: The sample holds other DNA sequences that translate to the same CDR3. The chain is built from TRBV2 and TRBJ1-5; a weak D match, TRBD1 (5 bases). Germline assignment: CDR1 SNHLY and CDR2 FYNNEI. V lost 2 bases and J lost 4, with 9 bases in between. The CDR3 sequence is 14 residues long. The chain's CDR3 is CASSERGANQPQHF. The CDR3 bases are TGTGCCAGCAGTGAAAGGGGAGCTAATCAGCCCCAGCATTTT. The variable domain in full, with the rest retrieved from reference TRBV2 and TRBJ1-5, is EPEVTQTPSHQVTQMGQEVILRCVPISNHLYFYWYRQILGQKVEFLVSFYNNEISEKSEIFDDQFSVERPDGSNFTLKIRSTKLEDSAMYFCASSERGANQPQHFGDGTRLSIL.

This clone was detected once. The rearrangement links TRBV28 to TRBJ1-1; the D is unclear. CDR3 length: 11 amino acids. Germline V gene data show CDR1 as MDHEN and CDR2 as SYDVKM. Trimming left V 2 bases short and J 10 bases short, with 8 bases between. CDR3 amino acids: CASSLVSAAFF. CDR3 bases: TGTGCCAGCAGTTTAGTGTCGGCAGCTTTCTTT. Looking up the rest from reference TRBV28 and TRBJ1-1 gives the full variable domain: DVKVTQSSRYLVKRTGEKVFLECVQDMDHENMFWYRQDPGLGLRLIYFSYDVKMKEKGDIPEGYSVSREKKERFSLILESASTNQTSMYLCASSLVSAAFFGQGTRLTVV.

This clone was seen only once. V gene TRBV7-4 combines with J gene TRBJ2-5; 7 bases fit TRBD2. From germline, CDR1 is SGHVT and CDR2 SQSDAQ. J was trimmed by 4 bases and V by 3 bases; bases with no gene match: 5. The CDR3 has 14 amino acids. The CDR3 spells CASSFVTGGETQYF. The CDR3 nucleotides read TGTGCCAGCAGCTTTGTAACGGGAGGAGAGACCCAGTACTTC.

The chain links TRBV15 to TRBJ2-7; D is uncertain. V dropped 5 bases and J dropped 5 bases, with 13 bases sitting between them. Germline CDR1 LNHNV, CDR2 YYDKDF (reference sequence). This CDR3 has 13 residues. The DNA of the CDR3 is TGTGCCACCAGCCGAGGAGACGGCCACGAGCAGTACTTC. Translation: CATSRGDGHEQYF.

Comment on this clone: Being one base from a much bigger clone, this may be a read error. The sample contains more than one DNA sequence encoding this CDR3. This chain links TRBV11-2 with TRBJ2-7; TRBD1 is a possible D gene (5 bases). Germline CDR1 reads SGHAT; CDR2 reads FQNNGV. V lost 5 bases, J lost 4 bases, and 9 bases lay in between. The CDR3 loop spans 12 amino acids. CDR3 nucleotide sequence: TGTGCCAGCAGCCCTCAGGGTTACGAGCAGTACTTC. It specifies CASSPQGYEQYF.

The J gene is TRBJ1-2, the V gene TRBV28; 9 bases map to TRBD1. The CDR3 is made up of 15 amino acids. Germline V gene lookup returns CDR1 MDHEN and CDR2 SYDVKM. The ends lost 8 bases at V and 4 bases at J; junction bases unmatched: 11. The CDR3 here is CASSGQGPLLYGYTF. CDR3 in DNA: TGTGCCAGCTCGGGACAGGGCCCGCTCCTCTATGGCTACACCTTC.

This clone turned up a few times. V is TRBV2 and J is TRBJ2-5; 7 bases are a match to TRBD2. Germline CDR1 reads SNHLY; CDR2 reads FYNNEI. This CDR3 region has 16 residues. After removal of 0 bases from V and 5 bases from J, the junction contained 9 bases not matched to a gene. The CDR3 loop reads CASSEAHTSDGETQYF. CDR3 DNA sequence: TGTGCCAGCAGTGAAGCACATACTAGCGATGGGGAGACCCAGTACTTC.